This T cell receptor beta chain originates from a study of blood T cell repertoires in COVID-19. Study-level background: Both acute and convalescent COVID-19 samples were obtained from the United States, Italy and Spain.

Participants had their cohort set by participant-reported clinical history. TCRdb's table, derived via immunoSEQ multiplex PCR, lists solely in-frame clones and lacks some. In the table there are fewer than 450,000 clones, roughly 88% of which are singletons. This clone appeared a few times. Germline assignment: CDR1 SGHDT and CDR2 YYEEEE. The length of the CDR3 is 11 residues. Trimming pared 3 bases from V and 1 base from J, leaving 2 bases between. The sequence was obtained from a woman aged 40-49 years with acute COVID-19. The V and J genes are TRBV5-6 and TRBJ2-7, with D unclear. The sequenced material came from PBMCs or T cells enriched from blood (not recorded which). The CDR3 loop reads CASSSSYEQYF. In DNA form, the CDR3 reads TGTGCCAGCAGCTCTTCCTACGAGCAGTACTTC. The variable domain in full, completed from reference TRBV5-6 and TRBJ2-7, reads DAGVTQSPTHLIKTRGQQVTLRCSPKSGHDTVSWYQQALGQGPQFIFQYYEEEERQRGNFPDRFSGHQFPNYSSELNVNALLLGDSALYLCASSSSYEQYFGPGTRLTVT.